These 29 T cell receptor beta chains came from one sample sequenced in a study of blood T cell repertoires in COVID-19. Sequencing used immunoSEQ multiplex PCR; TCRdb keeps in-frame clones, though not all of them. The sample carries about 71,000 clones, 80% to 90% recorded once. The sample was peripheral blood. Source of these receptors: a human donor in a cohort sampled during active COVID-19.

The rearrangement joins TRBV19 to TRBJ1-2; 9 bases match TRBD1. The V segment lost 9 bases and the J segment 2 bases; nucleotides outside the gene matches: 10. The CDR3 contains 15 residues. Germline CDR1 reads LNHDA; CDR2 reads SQIVND (reference sequence). This chain's CDR3 is CASAGTGRPNYGYTF. The DNA for the CDR3 is TGTGCCAGCGCCGGGACAGGGAGACCAAACTATGGCTACACCTTC. Together with reference TRBV19 and TRBJ1-2, the CDR3 gives the full variable domain: DGGITQSPKYLFRKEGQNVTLSCEQNLNHDAMYWYRQDPGQGLRLIYYSQIVNDFQKGDIAEGYSVSREKKESFPLTVTSAQKNPTAFYLCASAGTGRPNYGYTFGSGTRLTVV.

This clone was observed once. This chain connects TRBV11-2 to TRBJ2-5; D call uncertain. Germline V gene sequence: CDR1 SGHAT, CDR2 FQNNGV. The CDR3 is made up of 13 amino acids. V was pared by 2 bases and J by 5 bases, with 9 bases between. The CDR3 DNA is TGTGCCAGCAGCTTACCAGGAAGGGAGACCCAGTACTTC. Its translation is CASSLPGRETQYF.

The chain employs TRBV24-1 and TRBJ1-5; 9 nucleotides line up with TRBD1. The CDR3 sequence is 15 residues long. The junction had 5 bases not matched to a gene; V was cut back by 3 bases and J by 6 bases. Germline CDR1 is KGHDR and CDR2 is SFDVKD. This CDR3 reads CATSDRTGGGQPQHF. DNA of the CDR3: TGTGCCACCAGTGATCGCACAGGGGGCGGTCAGCCCCAGCATTTT.

This chain uses TRBV6-4 with TRBJ1-2, with D possibly matching TRBD1 (6 bases). This CDR3 has 14 amino acids. V lost 4 bases and J 6 bases, leaving 15 bases between the germline ends. Germline CDR1 reads MRHNA; CDR2 reads SNTAGT. The CDR3 sequence: CASSVSRGGHGYTF. CDR3 coding DNA: TGTGCCAGCAGTGTGTCCAGGGGTGGGCATGGCTACACCTTC.

This clone has a single count. The chain links TRBV5-1 to TRBJ2-1; 7 nucleotides line up with TRBD1. V gave up 1 base and J gave up 8 bases; unmatched junction bases: 6. The CDR3 sequence is 14 residues long. Germline CDR1 SGHRS, CDR2 YFSETQ. The CDR3 spells CASSLKGAWDEQFF. The CDR3 bases are TGCGCCAGCAGCTTGAAGGGGGCTTGGGATGAGCAGTTCTTC.

The chain is built from TRBV6-4 and TRBJ2-7; a possible D gene is TRBD1 (6 bases). Germline V CDR1 and CDR2: MRHNA, SNTAGT. Trimming took off 4 bases at V and 5 bases at J, with 12 bases between the two ends. The CDR3 sequence is 13 residues long. The CDR3 DNA follows: TGTGCCAGCAGTGCCGATGGGGGCAACGAGCAGTACTTC. Its protein is CASSADGGNEQYF.

This chain joins TRBV6-2 or TRBV6-3 and TRBJ2-1; D unresolved. Per germline, CDR1 MNHEY and CDR2 SVGEGT. Between the trimmed V and J ends, which lost 0 bases and 7 bases, there was a span of 4 bases. This CDR3 has 12 residues. DNA of the CDR3: TGTGCCAGCAGTTACTCCAGTAATGAGCAGTTCTTC. It is translated as CASSYSSNEQFF.

This clone was detected once. The chain has TRBV27 and TRBJ2-7; 8 bases agree with TRBD1. Germline CDR1 is MNHEY and CDR2 is SMNVEV (reference sequence). The CDR3 extends over 14 amino acids. The J segment lost 4 bases and the V segment lost 8 bases, leaving 10 bases of the junction unmatched. The CDR3 sequence is CASGQGRFGYEQYF. DNA of the CDR3: TGTGCCAGCGGACAGGGAAGGTTTGGTTACGAGCAGTACTTC.

The rearrangement uses TRBV28 and TRBJ2-1; 7 nucleotides align to TRBD1. Trimming removed 7 bases from V and 7 bases from J; junction bases left unmatched: 7. The germline V gene has CDR1 MDHEN and CDR2 SYDVKM. There are 13 residues in the CDR3. The DNA of the CDR3 is TGTGCCAGCACTAAGACAGGGCGGAATGAGCAGTTCTTC. This gives the protein CASTKTGRNEQFF. The full variable domain, in which reference TRBV28 and TRBJ2-1 provide the parts outside the CDR3, is DVKVTQSSRYLVKRTGEKVFLECVQDMDHENMFWYRQDPGLGLRLIYFSYDVKMKEKGDIPEGYSVSREKKERFSLILESASTNQTSMYLCASTKTGRNEQFFGPGTRLTVL.

V is TRBV9 and J is TRBJ2-5; possibly TRBD1 for D (6 bases). Per germline, CDR1 SGDLS and CDR2 YYNGEE. The V gene lost 4 bases and the J gene lost 2 bases, with 12 bases spanning the gap. The CDR3 has 14 residues. The CDR3 loop is CASSPYREQETQYF. CDR3 nucleotides: TGTGCCAGCAGCCCCTACAGGGAGCAAGAGACCCAGTACTTC.

V and J are TRBV30 and TRBJ2-5; TRBD2 matches 8 bases. CDR1 and CDR2 from the germline V gene are GTSNPN and SVGIG (reference sequence). The CDR3 is 14 residues long. Unmatched junction bases numbered 6, after V lost 2 bases and J lost 4 bases. The CDR3 coding sequence is TGTGCCTGGAGTAAACTCGGGGGGGTAGAGACCCAGTACTTC. Its protein is CAWSKLGGVETQYF.

The chain has TRBV11-2 and TRBJ2-1; 8 bases agree with TRBD2. CDR3 length: 12 amino acids. Germline CDR1 SGHAT, CDR2 FQNNGV. The V segment lost 10 bases and the J segment 8 bases; nucleotides outside the gene matches: 7. The CDR3 sequence is CAIRTSHHEQFF. For the CDR3, the DNA is TGTGCCATCCGGACTAGCCATCATGAGCAGTTCTTC.

The chain employs TRBV9 and TRBJ2-3; D perhaps matches TRBD2 (5 bases). Trimming cost V 0 bases and J 4 bases, with 12 bases left between them. Germline CDR1 SGDLS, CDR2 YYNGEE. The CDR3 is 15 amino acids. The CDR3 loop reads CASSVATERADTQYF. Written as DNA, the CDR3 is TGTGCCAGCAGCGTAGCTACAGAGAGGGCAGATACGCAGTATTTT.

The chain couples TRBV5-1 to TRBJ2-7; TRBD1 might be the D (6 bases). This CDR3 is built from 16 residues. Trimming stripped 4 bases from V and 0 bases from J, with 17 bases between. Germline V gene lookup returns CDR1 SGHRS and CDR2 YFSETQ. CDR3 bases: TGCGCCAGCAGCCGCTCCGGGACATCGAGCTCCTACGAGCAGTACTTC. Protein sequence: CASSRSGTSSSYEQYF.

V is TRBV14 and J is TRBJ2-1; 10 nucleotides align to TRBD1. Trimming took 4 bases from V and 9 from J; bases not matched to a gene: 6. The CDR3 is made up of 14 amino acids. Germline CDR1 is SGHDN and CDR2 is FVKESK. The CDR3 DNA reads as TGTGCCAGCAGCCTAAGACAGGGGGCAGGTGAGCAGTTCTTC. This gives the protein CASSLRQGAGEQFF.

The rearrangement joins TRBV5-5 to TRBJ2-2; no reliable D call. Germline CDR1 reads SGHKS; CDR2 reads YYEKEE (reference sequence). Between the trimmed V and J ends, which lost 1 base and 5 bases, there was a span of 6 bases. The CDR3 length is 13 residues. For the CDR3, the DNA is TGTGCCAGCAGCTTGTACCGGACCGGGGAGCTGTTTTTT. This translates into CASSLYRTGELFF.

The chain couples TRBV7-2 to TRBJ2-7, with 13 positions matching TRBD2. The CDR3 is made up of 16 amino acids. The junction had 5 bases not matched to a gene; V was cut back by 5 bases and J by 1 base. Germline V gene lookup returns CDR1 SGHTA and CDR2 FQGNSA. The CDR3 region has the DNA TGTGCCAGCAGCCAAAGGGGACTAGCGGGATCCTACGAGCAGTACTTC. Protein: CASSQRGLAGSYEQYF. The entire variable domain, with the rest obtained from reference TRBV7-2 and TRBJ2-7, is as follows: GAGVSQSPSNKVTEKGKDVELRCDPISGHTALYWYRQSLGQGLEFLIYFQGNSAPDKSGLPSDRFSAERTGGSVSTLTIQRTQQEDSAVYLCASSQRGLAGSYEQYFGPGTRLTVT.

This sequence joins TRBV3-1 (or the pseudogene TRBV3-2) and TRBJ2-3; tentative D call: TRBD2 (8 bases). CDR3 size: 16 residues. The V gene's germline CDR1 is LGHDT and CDR2 YNNKEL (reference sequence). V was trimmed by 7 bases and J by 1 base, leaving 18 bases between them. CDR3 region: CASTKGGGRRTDTQYF. In DNA, the CDR3 is TGTGCCAGCACGAAAGGGGGCGGGAGGCGCACAGATACGCAGTATTTT.

This chain joins TRBV14 and TRBJ2-7; 7 bases fit TRBD2. Germline CDR1 and CDR2: SGHDN and FVKESK. The V segment lost 4 bases and the J segment 4 bases; nucleotides outside the gene matches: 10. This CDR3 spans 15 amino acids. The CDR3 bases are TGTGCCAGCAGCCTCAGGGCTAGCGGTTCGTACGAGCAGTACTTC. This encodes CASSLRASGSYEQYF.

The rearrangement joins TRBV7-9 to TRBJ2-6; a weak D match, TRBD2 (5 bases). The V gene's germline CDR1 is SEHNR and CDR2 FQNEAQ (reference sequence). The CDR3 loop spans 14 amino acids. V lost 6 bases, J lost 2 bases, and 8 bases lay in between. The CDR3 loop is CASSRGAGANVLTF. The CDR3 DNA reads as TGTGCCAGCAGTCGGGGTGCTGGGGCCAACGTCCTGACTTTC.

The chain links TRBV27 to TRBJ2-2; D remains ambiguous. V gave up 4 bases and J gave up 5 bases, with 14 bases separating them. This CDR3 spans 15 amino acids. Per the germline V gene, CDR1 is MNHEY and CDR2 is SMNVEV (reference sequence). The CDR3 region has the DNA TGTGCCAGCAGTTCTGCGGCTAGAGCAACCGGGGAGCTGTTTTTT. This translates into CASSSAARATGELFF.

This clone has just one count. The gene calls are TRBV29-1 and TRBJ1-2, with TRBD1 matching over 8 bases. J gave up 2 bases and V 4 bases, and 9 bases lay outside the gene matches. The CDR3 is made up of 15 amino acids. Germline-derived CDR1 and CDR2 are SQVTM and ANQGSEA. Here the CDR3 DNA reads TGCAGCGTTGGCGGGACAGGTCGGGGGAACTATGGCTACACCTTC. Translated: CSVGGTGRGNYGYTF.

Note on this clone: One end of the junction fails to match germline, which may point to a read error. This sequence joins TRBV11-2 and TRBJ2-4, with 15 bases lining up with TRBD2. Germline assignment: CDR1 SGHAT and CDR2 FQNNGV. This CDR3 has 19 residues. For the CDR3, the DNA is TGTGCCAGCAGCCCTGGGACCCGGACTAGCGGGAGGGCCACAAACATTCAGTACTTC. Translated, it gives CASSPGTRTSGRATNIQYF.

The chain employs TRBV3-1 (or the pseudogene TRBV3-2) and TRBJ2-3, with 8 bases fitting TRBD1. The germline V gene has CDR1 LGHDT and CDR2 YNNKEL (reference sequence). Trimming cost V 3 bases and J 3 bases; bases outside gene matches: 14. The CDR3 contains 18 residues. CDR3 region: CASSQRARDRGGTDTQYF. Here the CDR3 DNA reads TGTGCCAGCAGCCAGCGGGCACGCGACAGGGGCGGGACAGATACGCAGTATTTT.

V gene TRBV28 combines with J gene TRBJ1-1; TRBD1 might be the D (6 bases). Germline V CDR1 and CDR2: MDHEN, SYDVKM. The CDR3 runs 12 residues. The CDR3 protein is CVAGGANTEAFF. The CDR3 nucleotides are TGTGTCGCGGGGGGCGCGAACACTGAAGCTTTCTTT.

The J gene is TRBJ1-4, the V gene TRBV6-5; D ambiguous. CDR1 is MNHEY, CDR2 SVGAGI, per germline. V gave up 4 bases and J gave up 4 bases, with 10 bases separating them. This CDR3 is 14 amino acids long. As DNA, the CDR3 is TGTGCCAGCAGTTTTCGACGGGGTAATGAAAAACTGTTTTTT. Amino acid sequence: CASSFRRGNEKLFF.

This sequence joins TRBV18 and TRBJ1-5, with D possibly matching TRBD1 (6 bases). The CDR3 totals 15 residues. The germline V and J ends were trimmed by 3 bases and 3 bases, with 12 bases remaining between them. The germline V gene encodes CDR1 KGHSH and CDR2 LQKENI. Here the CDR3 reads CASSPGHRFNQPQHF. The CDR3 DNA is TGTGCCAGCTCACCGGGACACCGCTTCAATCAGCCCCAGCATTTT.

For the CDR3, the DNA is TGTGCCAGCAGTGAACTCCAAGCTTCGGATACGCAGTATTTT. Translating gives CASSELQASDTQYF. V usage is TRBV2 and J usage is TRBJ2-3; D is ambiguous. The CDR3 runs to 14 residues. CDR1 SNHLY and CDR2 FYNNEI come from the germline V gene. Trimming took 2 bases from V and 6 from J, leaving 12 bases between them.

This clone appeared a few times. The chain employs TRBV7-3 and TRBJ2-1; D is possibly TRBD2 (6 bases). CDR1 is SGHTA and CDR2 is FQGTGA in the germline V gene. Deletions cut 5 bases from V and 13 bases from J, with 18 bases between. The length of the CDR3 is 13 residues. This chain's CDR3 is CASSPTLRERQFF. The DNA for the CDR3 is TGTGCCAGCAGCCCCACGTTACGGGAGCGCCAGTTCTTC.